These 30 T cell receptor beta chains came from one sample sequenced in a study of metastatic and nonmetastatic thyroid tumors. All patients were treatment-naive before thyroid surgery. TCRdb re-analyzed the PCR reads using MiXCR. This sample has roughly 64,000 clones, with approximately 4.1% found just once. Sequenced input: blood. These receptors all stem from a female donor with papillary thyroid cancer or a benign thyroid nodule (not recorded which). Some clones in this sample may be carry-over from other donors' samples.

This clone was recorded many times. This chain joins TRBV12-3 or TRBV12-4 and TRBJ2-1; TRBD2 matches 7 bases. Trimming cost V 6 bases and J 10 bases; bases outside gene matches: 12. The CDR3 runs to 14 residues. CDR3 nucleotides: TGTGCCAGCAGCCGGGCCCCGACGGGGGGAGAGCAGTTCTTC. Translated, it gives CASSRAPTGGEQFF.

This chain connects TRBV6-2 or TRBV6-3 to TRBJ1-5; 7 bases match TRBD1. CDR1 and CDR2 from the germline V gene are MNHEY and SVGEGT. The ends lost 7 bases at V and 0 bases at J; junction bases unmatched: 12. The CDR3 contains 17 residues. The CDR3 sequence is CASKDRARGYSNQPQHF. The CDR3, as DNA: TGTGCCAGCAAAGACAGGGCGAGAGGGTATAGCAATCAGCCCCAGCATTTT.

As for this clone: This may come from a read error, since a much larger clone is one base off. The chain combines TRBV6-1 with TRBJ2-1; 7 positions agree with TRBD2. The V gene end was trimmed by 7 bases and the J gene end by 1 base; junction bases not matched to a gene: 13. Germline CDR1 MNHNS, CDR2 SASEGT. The CDR3 length is 17 residues. The CDR3 DNA reads TGTGCCAGCATCCGTCCGCGGGGGTTAGGTTCCTACAATGAGCAGTTCTTC. Protein: CASIRPRGLGSYNEQFF.

This clone was observed a few times. This chain connects TRBV2 to TRBJ1-2; a weak D match, TRBD1 (6 bases). The CDR3 loop spans 13 amino acids. Germline values: CDR1 SNHLY, CDR2 FYNNEI. Trimming stripped 1 base from V and 6 bases from J, with 9 bases between. The DNA for the CDR3 is TGTGCCAGCAGTGAAGTGCAGGGGAATGGCTACACCTTC. Encoded protein: CASSEVQGNGYTF.

This clone was seen more than once but under ten times. The junction and the germline gene differ at one end; a read error may be behind it. The chain couples TRBV6-2 or TRBV6-3 to TRBJ1-2; 7 bases are shared with TRBD1. Germline V gene data show CDR1 as MNHEY and CDR2 as SVGEGT. The CDR3 runs to 16 residues. The CDR3: CASNYQTGTETYGYTF. DNA for the CDR3: TGTGCCAGCAATTACCAAACCGGGACAGAGACGTATGGCTACACCTTC.

On this clone itself: This may be a read error: a much more frequent sequence differs by one nucleotide. This is likely a read error, given that the CDR3 carries no conserved phenylalanine or tryptophan at its end. The chain links TRBV4-1 to TRBJ1-2; 7 positions match TRBD1. CDR3 length: 15 amino acids. Trimming cost V 4 bases and J 1 base; bases outside gene matches: 6. Germline V gives CDR1 MGHRA, CDR2 YSYEKL. The CDR3 loop reads CASSRAGTDNYGYTL. The CDR3, as DNA: TGCGCCAGCAGCCGAGCCGGGACAGATAACTATGGCTACACCCTC.

In its sample, this clone was seen many times. The chain has TRBV6-1 and TRBJ2-3; 9 bases fit TRBD2. The CDR3 sequence is 15 residues long. Germline-derived CDR1 and CDR2 are MNHNS and SASEGT. The J segment lost 0 bases and the V segment lost 5 bases, leaving 3 bases of the junction unmatched. The CDR3 loop is CASSLTSGSTDTQYF. Here the CDR3 DNA reads TGTGCCAGCAGTTTAACTAGCGGGAGCACAGATACGCAGTATTTT.

At least ten counts were recorded for this clone. The sample contains more than one DNA sequence encoding this CDR3. CDR3 residues: CASSFALYNEQFF. The CDR3 DNA is TGTGCCAGCAGCTTCGCCCTCTACAATGAGCAGTTCTTC. The rearrangement joins TRBV7-9 to TRBJ2-1; D gene uncertain. This CDR3 spans 13 amino acids. The germline CDR1 and CDR2 sequences are SEHNR and FQNEAQ (reference sequence). Trimming cost V 3 bases and J 3 bases, with 6 bases left between them.

This clone has a handful of counts. The chain uses TRBV5-1 and TRBJ1-3; maybe TRBD1 (6 bases). This CDR3 is 16 amino acids long. CDR1 and CDR2 (germline): SGHRS, YFSETQ. The germline V and J ends were trimmed by 0 bases and 0 bases, with 10 bases remaining between them. The CDR3 nucleotides are TGCGCCAGCAGCTTGGCTAGGGGGACCTCTGGAAACACCATATATTTT. Amino acid sequence: CASSLARGTSGNTIYF.

The chain carries TRBV6-1 and TRBJ2-5; TRBD1 agrees at 7 bases. V lost 2 bases to trimming and J lost 4 bases; unmatched junction nucleotides: 7. Germline CDR1 is MNHNS and CDR2 is SASEGT. The length of the CDR3 is 15 residues. The DNA of the CDR3 is TGTGCCAGCAGTGAAACCCCACGGACAGGAGAGACCCAGTACTTC. Translated, it gives CASSETPRTGETQYF.

This clone was counted many times. The J gene is TRBJ1-5, the V gene TRBV24-1; D gene unclear. The germline gives CDR1 KGHDR, CDR2 SFDVKD. Trimming took off 7 bases at V and 2 bases at J, with 14 bases between the two ends. This CDR3 is 15 amino acids long. The CDR3 nucleotides read TGTGCCACCAGCGGCTCGACACTGGGCAATCAGCCCCAGCATTTT. This translates into CATSGSTLGNQPQHF.

The chain carries TRBV7-2 and TRBJ2-3; TRBD1 might be the D (6 bases). This CDR3 comprises 13 residues. The germline V gene encodes CDR1 SGHTA and CDR2 FQGNSA. V dropped 5 bases and J dropped 4 bases, with 10 bases sitting between them. The CDR3 DNA sequence: TGTGCCAGCAGCGTCAGACAGGCAGATACGCAGTATTTT. It yields the protein CASSVRQADTQYF.

V and J are TRBV6-1 and TRBJ1-1; D remains unclear. The germline V gene has CDR1 MNHNS and CDR2 SASEGT. V gave up 2 bases and J gave up 2 bases, with 6 bases separating them. The length of the CDR3 is 13 residues. The CDR3 nucleotides read TGTGCCAGCAGTGAACGGGAAAACACTGAAGCTTTCTTT. It yields the protein CASSERENTEAFF.

This clone was seen more than once but under ten times. The V gene is TRBV7-2, the J gene TRBJ2-5, with D perhaps matching TRBD1 (5 bases). V shed 3 bases and J shed 4 bases, with 12 bases lying between them. Germline CDR1 is SGHTA and CDR2 is FQGNSA. The CDR3 has 14 residues. CDR3 residues: CASSFTGCIETQYF. The DNA for the CDR3 is TGTGCCAGCAGCTTCACAGGTTGCATAGAGACCCAGTACTTC.

This clone was seen at least ten times. The chain employs TRBV20-1 and TRBJ2-3, with 8 bases lining up with TRBD2. This CDR3 contains 15 residues. Per the germline V gene, CDR1 is DFQATT and CDR2 is SNEGSKA (reference sequence). The V gene end was trimmed by 3 bases and the J gene end by 2 bases; junction bases not matched to a gene: 7. The CDR3 DNA reads as TGCAGTGCTAGTTATGGCGGGGGGCCCACAGATACGCAGTATTTT. This codes for CSASYGGGPTDTQYF.

The CDR3 bases are TGCAGTGCTACCGGGACCGGGAGCTCCTACGAGCAGTACGTC. This encodes CSATGTGSSYEQYV. The rearrangement uses TRBV20-1 and TRBJ2-7; weak D call: TRBD2 (6 bases). This CDR3 spans 14 amino acids. Germline loops: CDR1 DFQATT, CDR2 SNEGSKA (reference sequence). Trimming took 4 bases from V and 0 from J, leaving 13 bases between them.

A word on this clone: One end of the junction does not line up with germline, which may come from a read error. The rearrangement joins TRBV5-5 to TRBJ2-2; 9 nucleotides match TRBD1. The CDR3 is 15 residues long. CDR1 is SGHKS, CDR2 YYEKEE, per germline (reference sequence). CDR3: CASSRTGGVSGELFF. The CDR3 DNA is TGTGCCAGCAGCCGAACAGGGGGCGTATCCGGCGAGCTGTTTTTT.

This clone has only a few counts. The chain recombines TRBV6-1 with TRBJ2-7; D call uncertain. V lost 1 base and J lost 5, with 15 bases in between. Germline CDR1 reads MNHNS; CDR2 reads SASEGT. The CDR3 runs to 15 residues. The CDR3 protein is CASSEELTQVHEQYF. CDR3 nucleotide sequence: TGTGCCAGCAGTGAAGAGTTGACGCAGGTCCACGAGCAGTACTTC.

This clone was seen more than once but under ten times. The J gene is TRBJ2-2, the V gene TRBV12-3 or TRBV12-4; D uncertain. Between the trimmed V and J ends, which lost 3 bases and 9 bases, there was a span of 11 bases. The CDR3 has 13 residues. CDR3: CASSLEIGWELFF. The CDR3 coding sequence is TGTGCCAGCAGTTTGGAGATTGGATGGGAGCTGTTTTTT.

This clone was detected ten times or more. V gene TRBV12-3 or TRBV12-4 combines with J gene TRBJ2-5, with D possibly being TRBD2 (6 bases). The length of the CDR3 is 15 residues. The V end was cut by 2 bases, the J end by 7 bases, with 17 bases between. The CDR3 here is CASSLSGSLVWTQYF. Written as DNA, the CDR3 is TGTGCCAGCAGTTTAAGCGGGTCCCTGGTATGGACCCAGTACTTC.

This clone has only a few counts. This chain connects TRBV27 to TRBJ1-1; D call uncertain. This CDR3 has 14 amino acids. Trimming removed 5 bases at V and 0 bases at J, with 10 bases between. Germline CDR1 MNHEY, CDR2 SMNVEV (reference sequence). The CDR3 region has the DNA TGTGCCAGCAGTCTACGCTGGATGAACACTGAAGCTTTCTTT. Translation: CASSLRWMNTEAFF.

This clone was picked up many times. Within the sample, other DNA sequences also encode this same CDR3. The chain uses TRBV20-1 and TRBJ1-1, with TRBD1 as a possible D gene (5 bases). Germline CDR1 reads DFQATT; CDR2 reads SNEGSKA (reference sequence). V dropped 3 bases and J dropped 8 bases, with 10 bases sitting between them. This CDR3 spans 11 amino acids. CDR3 sequence (DNA): TGCAGTGCTAGGGGACTGGGAGAAGCTTTCTTT. Encoded protein: CSARGLGEAFF.

The table lists this clone with a few counts. This sequence joins TRBV27 and TRBJ1-4; no firm D call. Germline V lookup: CDR1 MNHEY, CDR2 SMNVEV (reference sequence). The ends were cut back, 3 bases at V and 4 bases at J, with 9 bases in the middle. CDR3 size: 14 residues. The CDR3 is CASSFSGVNEKLFF. Written as DNA, the CDR3 is TGTGCCAGCAGTTTTAGCGGGGTTAATGAAAAACTGTTTTTT.

This clone was seen ten or more times. J is TRBJ2-2 and V is TRBV6-2 or TRBV6-3, with a weak D call TRBD2 (6 bases). CDR1 MNHEY and CDR2 SVGEGT come from the germline V gene. V was pared by 9 bases and J by 4 bases, with 21 bases between. CDR3 length equals 16 residues. CDR3 DNA sequence: TGTGCCAGTCTTATGCCCGGGAGTACGGTCACCGGGGAGCTGTTTTTT. Its translation is CASLMPGSTVTGELFF.

This clone was detected only a few times. The chain uses TRBV6-2 or TRBV6-3 and TRBJ2-2, with 9 nucleotides matching TRBD1. CDR3 length: 17 residues. CDR1 and CDR2 (germline): MNHEY, SVGEGT. The J segment lost 5 bases and the V segment lost 1 base, leaving 8 bases of the junction unmatched. CDR3 sequence: CASSYLRQGGQTGELFF. As DNA, the CDR3 is TGTGCCAGCAGTTACTTAAGACAGGGGGGACAAACCGGGGAGCTGTTTTTT.

This clone was counted at least ten times. J is TRBJ2-1 and V is TRBV20-1; D is perhaps TRBD1 (5 bases). V lost 4 bases, J lost 6 bases, and 13 bases lay in between. The germline V gene encodes CDR1 DFQATT and CDR2 SNEGSKA (reference sequence). The CDR3 is made up of 13 amino acids. This CDR3 reads CSATHDSRNEQFF. CDR3 nucleotide sequence: TGCAGTGCTACACACGACAGCCGCAATGAGCAGTTCTTC.

This clone was counted at least ten times. V gene TRBV12-3 or TRBV12-4 combines with J gene TRBJ2-3, with 12 bases identical to TRBD2. The V segment lost 4 bases and the J segment 4 bases; nucleotides outside the gene matches: 6. The CDR3 totals 16 residues. The CDR3 coding sequence is TGTGCCAGCAGTTCCCTAGCGGGAGGGCAGCCAGATACGCAGTATTTT. Translation: CASSSLAGGQPDTQYF.

This clone was observed at least ten times. The rearrangement links TRBV6-2 or TRBV6-3 to TRBJ2-1; 7 bases align to TRBD1. The CDR3 consists of 20 residues. Germline lookup yields CDR1 MNHEY and CDR2 SVGEGT. Losses at the gene ends were 3 bases for V and 4 bases for J; bases not matched to a gene: 21. The CDR3 DNA reads TGTGCCAGCAGTTATCGTCTCGGGACAGACTTACTAGTCGCTTACAATGAGCAGTTCTTC. Its translation is CASSYRLGTDLLVAYNEQFF.

V gene TRBV28 combines with J gene TRBJ2-7, with 8 bases aligning to TRBD2. J was trimmed by 10 bases and V by 8 bases; bases with no gene match: 10. This CDR3 has 12 residues. The germline V gene encodes CDR1 MDHEN and CDR2 SYDVKM. Here the CDR3 reads CASRDRGGSQYF. The CDR3 nucleotides are TGTGCCAGCCGTGACCGGGGGGGGAGTCAGTACTTC.

This clone was counted at least ten times. Other nucleotide sequences in the sample specify the same CDR3. The chain uses TRBV24-1 and TRBJ2-5; maybe TRBD2 (6 bases). V lost 5 bases and J lost 3, with 12 bases in between. Per the germline V gene, CDR1 is KGHDR and CDR2 is SFDVKD. CDR3 length: 14 residues. The CDR3 DNA sequence: TGTGCCACCAGTGCCCCTCGGGAGAAAGAGACCCAGTACTTC. It codes for CATSAPREKETQYF.